The 29 T cell receptor beta chains below all came from one sample that was sequenced in a study of blood T cell repertoires in COVID-19. Assay used: immunoSEQ multiplex PCR; TCRdb lists only in-frame clones, some missing. The data show 130,000 to 150,000 clones, 76% seen once. Sequencing input: peripheral blood. These receptors were obtained from a man between 60 and 75 years old with acute or convalescent COVID-19.

This clone was seen a single time. The V call is TRBV5-1, the J call TRBJ2-3; D may be TRBD1 (5 bases). CDR1 and CDR2 (germline): SGHRS, YFSETQ. Deletions cut 4 bases from V and 1 base from J, with 13 bases between. This CDR3 has 15 residues. CDR3 residues: CASSPQGRGTDTQYF. CDR3 coding DNA: TGCGCCAGCAGCCCTCAGGGAAGGGGCACAGATACGCAGTATTTT.

The chain employs TRBV2 and TRBJ2-7; D might be TRBD2 (5 bases). Trimming shortened V by 2 bases and J by 4 bases, and 6 bases separated the two germline ends. This CDR3 has 12 amino acids. Germline V gives CDR1 SNHLY, CDR2 FYNNEI. The CDR3 reads CASSETGYEQYF. The CDR3 nucleotides read TGTGCCAGCAGTGAAACGGGGTACGAGCAGTACTTC.

CDR3 coding DNA: TGTGCCCTGGGGCGGGAATTCGGGGAGCTGTTTTTT. It encodes CALGREFGELFF. The chain has TRBV30 and TRBJ2-2, with D perhaps matching TRBD2 (6 bases). From germline, CDR1 is GTSNPN and CDR2 SVGIG (reference sequence). The CDR3 covers 12 residues. V gave up 8 bases and J gave up 7 bases, with 14 bases separating them.

The chain recombines TRBV7-2 with TRBJ1-1; 7 bases are a match to TRBD1. CDR3 length: 15 amino acids. The germline gives CDR1 SGHTA, CDR2 FQGNSA. V was clipped by 1 base and J by 4 bases; unmatched bases: 6. The CDR3 loop reads CASSLEGALGTEAFF. The CDR3 region has the DNA TGTGCCAGCAGCTTAGAGGGGGCGTTGGGCACTGAAGCTTTCTTT.

This chain uses TRBV5-8 with TRBJ2-3; D perhaps matches TRBD1 (6 bases). The CDR3 has 14 residues. V was clipped by 6 bases and J by 5 bases, with 16 bases between them. Germline V gives CDR1 SGHTS, CDR2 YDEGEE. The CDR3 DNA sequence: TGTGCCAGCACCGGTAGGGGGATGGGAGATACGCAGTATTTT. Translation gives CASTGRGMGDTQYF.

V is TRBV4-1 and J is TRBJ2-2, with a possible D match to TRBD2 (6 bases). Germline CDR1 is MGHRA and CDR2 is YSYEKL. CDR3 length: 16 amino acids. V was clipped by 0 bases and J by 13 bases, with 21 bases between them. CDR3 loop: CASSQDDMELASVLFF. CDR3 bases: TGCGCCAGCAGCCAAGATGACATGGAACTAGCAAGTGTGCTGTTTTTT.

The chain joins TRBV4-2 to TRBJ2-7, with 9 nucleotides matching TRBD1. CDR3 size: 15 residues. Unmatched junction bases numbered 6, after V lost 3 bases and J lost 3 bases. The germline V gene has CDR1 LGHNA and CDR2 YNFKEQ. CDR3 in DNA: TGTGCCAGCAGCCACGCCGGGACAGGGTACTACGAGCAGTACTTC. It yields the protein CASSHAGTGYYEQYF.

This clone appeared a single time. The J gene is TRBJ2-7, the V gene TRBV10-3, with TRBD1 matching over 7 bases. Losses at the gene ends were 1 base for V and 2 bases for J; bases not matched to a gene: 2. This CDR3 spans 14 amino acids. Looked up from germline, CDR1 is ENHRY and CDR2 is SYGVKD. CDR3 loop: CAISELTGPYEQYF. Written as DNA, the CDR3 is TGTGCCATCAGTGAGTTGACAGGGCCCTACGAGCAGTACTTC.

The rearrangement uses TRBV5-1 and TRBJ2-7; no clear D gene. V gave up 4 bases and J gave up 3 bases, with 17 bases separating them. Germline values: CDR1 SGHRS, CDR2 YFSETQ. CDR3 length equals 15 residues. The CDR3 here is CASSPGLVKGYEQYF. Written as DNA, the CDR3 is TGCGCCAGCAGCCCAGGATTAGTGAAAGGCTACGAGCAGTACTTC.

This clone was seen a handful of times. V usage is TRBV2 and J usage is TRBJ1-1; tentatively, D is TRBD1 (5 bases). Germline lookup yields CDR1 SNHLY and CDR2 FYNNEI. Trimming left V 4 bases short and J 2 bases short, with 8 bases between. The CDR3 totals 13 residues. CDR3 DNA: TGTGCCAGCAGTGCCAGGGCCAACACTGAAGCTTTCTTT. This gives the protein CASSARANTEAFF.

The genes are TRBV5-4 and TRBJ2-7; 12 positions match TRBD2. V gave up 4 bases and J gave up 5 bases; unmatched junction bases: 4. The CDR3 totals 14 residues. Germline loops: CDR1 SGHNT, CDR2 YYREEE (reference sequence). This CDR3 is CASSPTSGRHEQYF. The DNA of the CDR3 is TGTGCCAGCAGCCCGACTAGCGGGAGACACGAGCAGTACTTC.

The J gene is TRBJ1-5, the V gene TRBV30; possible D gene TRBD1, 5 bases. V gave up 7 bases and J gave up 4 bases, with 11 bases separating them. Germline V gene lookup returns CDR1 GTSNPN and CDR2 SVGIG (reference sequence). CDR3 length: 12 residues. The CDR3 sequence: CAFSGGNQPQHF. For the CDR3, the DNA is TGTGCCTTTAGCGGGGGGAATCAGCCCCAGCATTTT.

The gene calls are TRBV6-1 and TRBJ1-2; 10 bases match TRBD1. CDR1 and CDR2 (germline): MNHNS, SASEGT. The CDR3 is 15 residues long. The junction had 3 bases not matched to a gene; V was cut back by 0 bases and J by 5 bases. CDR3 sequence reads: CASSEASGQGYGYTF. CDR3 bases: TGTGCCAGCAGTGAAGCCTCGGGACAGGGGTATGGCTACACCTTC.

The chain couples TRBV2 to TRBJ2-3, with D perhaps matching TRBD1 (6 bases). Germline V gene data show CDR1 as SNHLY and CDR2 as FYNNEI. CDR3 length: 15 residues. V was shortened by 6 bases and J by 1 base, with 14 bases between the two germline ends. For the CDR3, the DNA is TGTGCCAGCAGCCTTGGACAGCCCGGCACAGATACGCAGTATTTT. Protein: CASSLGQPGTDTQYF.

This chain uses TRBV28 with TRBJ2-7; possible D gene TRBD2, 6 bases. The CDR3 is 15 amino acids. The germline V gene has CDR1 MDHEN and CDR2 SYDVKM. V dropped 5 bases and J dropped 6 bases, with 20 bases sitting between them. CDR3 coding DNA: TGTGCCAGCAGTACTTCCGGGACTCCGATCGGCGAGCAGTACTTC. Its translation is CASSTSGTPIGEQYF.

This clone appeared a single time. The chain recombines TRBV5-1 with TRBJ1-2; TRBD1 matches at 7 bases. CDR1 and CDR2 from the germline V gene are SGHRS and YFSETQ. The J segment lost 0 bases and the V segment lost 2 bases, leaving 4 bases of the junction unmatched. The CDR3 runs to 15 residues. The CDR3 coding sequence is TGCGCCAGCAGCTTAGGGGACAGAGCTAACTATGGCTACACCTTC. It translates to CASSLGDRANYGYTF. The full variable domain, in which reference TRBV5-1 and TRBJ1-2 provide the parts outside the CDR3, is KAGVTQTPRYLIKTRGQQVTLSCSPISGHRSVSWYQQTPGQGLQFLFEYFSETQRNKGNFPGRFSGRQFSNSRSEMNVSTLELGDSALYLCASSLGDRANYGYTFGSGTRLTVV.

V gene TRBV30 combines with J gene TRBJ1-4, with 7 bases lining up with TRBD1. The CDR3 extends over 13 amino acids. The V and J ends lost 8 bases and 6 bases, in that order; junction bases with no gene match: 9. Per the germline V gene, CDR1 is GTSNPN and CDR2 is SVGIG (reference sequence). The CDR3 nucleotides read TGTGCCAGGGCTAGGACAGGTGATGAAAAACTGTTTTTT. It yields the protein CARARTGDEKLFF.

The chain joins TRBV18 to TRBJ2-3; 11 bases map to TRBD2. Germline CDR1 reads KGHSH; CDR2 reads LQKENI. The CDR3 is made up of 17 amino acids. Trimming removed 3 bases from V and 1 base from J; junction bases left unmatched: 6. Here the CDR3 DNA reads TGTGCCAGCTCACCTTACTTGACTAGCGGGGGCACAGATACGCAGTATTTT. Its translation is CASSPYLTSGGTDTQYF.

The chain is built from TRBV7-6 and TRBJ2-7; D might be TRBD2 (5 bases). V lost 5 bases and J 7 bases, leaving 24 bases between the germline ends. The CDR3 is 16 amino acids. Germline V gene data show CDR1 as SGHVS and CDR2 as FNYEAQ. The CDR3 spells CASSPQVAAVVGEQYF. DNA of the CDR3: TGTGCCAGCAGCCCGCAGGTGGCAGCGGTTGTGGGGGAGCAGTACTTC.

The count of this clone is one. The CDR3 sequence is CASSWGPPNSPLHF. CDR3 coding DNA: TGTGCCAGCAGTTGGGGGCCTCCCAATTCACCCCTCCACTTT. The chain links TRBV6-2 or TRBV6-3 to TRBJ1-6; possibly TRBD1 for D (6 bases). There are 14 residues in the CDR3. The germline V and J ends were trimmed by 4 bases and 7 bases, with 11 bases remaining between them. Germline-derived CDR1 and CDR2 are MNHEY and SVGEGT.

The chain carries TRBV9 and TRBJ1-3; D possibly corresponds to TRBD1 (5 bases). The CDR3 spans 15 residues. CDR1 SGDLS and CDR2 YYNGEE come from the germline V gene. V lost 0 bases to trimming and J lost 0 bases, with 7 bases between them. CDR3 nucleotide sequence: TGTGCCAGCAGCGTAGAGGGGATCTCTGGAAACACCATATATTTT. It specifies CASSVEGISGNTIYF.

This chain uses TRBV11-2 with TRBJ2-3; possibly TRBD1 for D (6 bases). CDR1 SGHAT and CDR2 FQNNGV come from the germline V gene. The CDR3 runs 14 residues. V was pared by 1 base and J by 5 bases, with 10 bases between. The CDR3 DNA reads as TGTGCCAGCAGCTTAGGAAACAGGGAAGATACGCAGTATTTT. It yields the protein CASSLGNREDTQYF.

The J gene is TRBJ1-2, the V gene TRBV28; D ambiguous. The length of the CDR3 is 13 residues. Trimming took off 4 bases at V and 8 bases at J, with 14 bases between the two ends. CDR1 is MDHEN and CDR2 is SYDVKM in the germline V gene. The CDR3 protein is CASSSLRQGGYTF. Here the CDR3 DNA reads TGTGCCAGCAGTTCGCTCAGGCAAGGCGGCTACACCTTC.

V usage is TRBV2 and J usage is TRBJ2-1, with a tentative D call TRBD1 (6 bases). The CDR3 is 13 amino acids. CDR1 and CDR2 (germline): SNHLY, FYNNEI. V was clipped by 6 bases and J by 6 bases, with 12 bases between them. Here the CDR3 DNA reads TGTGCCAGCAGCCCCGACAGGCTCAATGAGCAGTTCTTC. Encoded protein: CASSPDRLNEQFF.

The CDR3 sequence: CTSSLEQFF. CDR3 nucleotide sequence: TGCACCAGCAGCCTAGAGCAGTTCTTC. V is TRBV1 and J is TRBJ2-1; the DNA was not compared with TRBD2, the D call given in the table. TRBV1 is marked as a pseudogene. The CDR3 has 9 amino acids.

To note about this clone: This specimen includes other DNA sequences encoding the same CDR3. The V and J genes are TRBV28 and TRBJ2-1, with 15 bases identical to TRBD2. Germline-derived CDR1 and CDR2 are MDHEN and SYDVKM. V shed 2 bases and J 9 bases; nucleotides not matched to a gene: 2. There are 15 residues in the CDR3. The CDR3 loop is CASSLRTSGRGEQFF. In nucleotides, the CDR3 is TGTGCCAGCAGTTTAAGGACTAGCGGGAGGGGTGAGCAGTTCTTC.

The rearrangement uses TRBV10-3 and TRBJ2-3; 10 nucleotides align to TRBD2. V shed 8 bases and J 4 bases; nucleotides not matched to a gene: 6. The germline gives CDR1 ENHRY, CDR2 SYGVKD. This CDR3 is built from 14 residues. Here the CDR3 reads CAILAGVSSDTQYF. The CDR3 DNA is TGTGCCATCCTAGCGGGAGTGAGTTCAGATACGCAGTATTTT.

CDR3 in DNA: TGTGCCAGCAGTGGGCGGGAGGGTAGCACAGATACGCAGTATTTT. As protein: CASSGREGSTDTQYF. The J gene is TRBJ2-3, the V gene TRBV25-1, with 9 nucleotides matching TRBD2. The germline gives CDR1 MGHDK, CDR2 SYGVNS. Trimming at V came to 4 bases and at J to 0 bases, leaving 2 bases not matched to a gene. The CDR3 is made up of 15 amino acids.

This chain uses TRBV27 with TRBJ2-3, with 10 bases that match TRBD1. V gave up 5 bases and J gave up 3 bases; unmatched junction bases: 11. From germline, CDR1 is MNHEY and CDR2 SMNVEV (reference sequence). The CDR3 contains 17 residues. The CDR3 region has the DNA TGTGCCAGCAGTCCGCTCTCGGGACAGGGGTTTACAGATACGCAGTATTTT. Amino acids: CASSPLSGQGFTDTQYF.